This passage covers 30 T cell receptor beta chains from one sample sequenced in a study of blood T cell repertoires in COVID-19. TCRdb keeps only in-frame clones here, not all; method: immunoSEQ multiplex PCR. The table has under 450,000 clones, approximately 89% seen once. Specimen: peripheral blood. The receptors shown here come from a woman in her forties with COVID-19, enrolled during active disease.

The chain employs TRBV28 and TRBJ1-2; tentative D call: TRBD1 (5 bases). Germline-derived CDR1 and CDR2 are MDHEN and SYDVKM. This CDR3 has 14 residues. V lost 3 bases and J lost 2, with 10 bases in between. CDR3 sequence reads: CASSFWGGNYGYTF. In nucleotides, the CDR3 is TGTGCCAGCAGTTTCTGGGGCGGAAACTATGGCTACACCTTC.

This sequence joins TRBV28 and TRBJ1-2; TRBD1 matches 9 bases. The V segment lost 6 bases and the J segment 7 bases; nucleotides outside the gene matches: 12. Germline V gene data show CDR1 as MDHEN and CDR2 as SYDVKM. This CDR3 region has 15 residues. The CDR3 DNA follows: TGTGCCAGCAGCGCCCGGGACAGGGCGGTAGCTGGCTACACCTTC. It is translated as CASSARDRAVAGYTF.

The chain joins TRBV10-3 to TRBJ1-1, with D unresolved. Germline V gene lookup returns CDR1 ENHRY and CDR2 SYGVKD. The CDR3 covers 14 residues. V dropped 3 bases and J dropped 1 base, with 9 bases sitting between them. Here the CDR3 reads CAISDIAGNTEAFF. The CDR3 DNA sequence: TGTGCCATCAGTGATATCGCGGGGAACACTGAAGCTTTCTTT.

V is TRBV19 and J is TRBJ1-6, with D hard to call. Trimming took 9 bases from V and 12 from J, leaving 15 bases between them. The germline gives CDR1 LNHDA, CDR2 SQIVND (reference sequence). This CDR3 is built from 12 residues. The CDR3 DNA sequence: TGTGCCAGCAGTGATCAGGCCAGACCCCTCCACTTT. Translating it yields CASSDQARPLHF.

The chain combines TRBV27 with TRBJ2-5; 10 bases match TRBD2. Germline CDR1 MNHEY, CDR2 SMNVEV (reference sequence). The length of the CDR3 is 16 residues. The junction had 10 bases not matched to a gene; V was cut back by 4 bases and J by 5 bases. DNA of the CDR3: TGTGCCAGCAGTTCACCCGAAGCGGGGGGGTGCGAGACCCAGTACTTC. This gives the protein CASSSPEAGGCETQYF.

This clone occurred once. The V call is TRBV7-3, the J call TRBJ2-1; unclear D gene. The germline gives CDR1 SGHTA, CDR2 FQGTGA. This CDR3 has 12 amino acids. The V and J ends lost 1 base and 7 bases respectively, with 5 bases between them. CDR3 sequence: CASSLIPNEQFF. For the CDR3, the DNA is TGTGCCAGCAGCTTAATCCCAAATGAGCAGTTCTTC.

Only one count was recorded for this clone. The chain carries TRBV5-1 and TRBJ2-3; D may be TRBD1 (6 bases). V was pared by 6 bases and J by 9 bases, with 20 bases between. The CDR3 totals 14 residues. Germline-derived CDR1 and CDR2 are SGHRS and YFSETQ. In DNA form, the CDR3 reads TGCGCCAGCATGATTACAGGGTCAATGGACACGCAGTATTTT. Amino acid sequence: CASMITGSMDTQYF.

The V gene is TRBV10-3, the J gene TRBJ2-7; D possibly corresponds to TRBD2 (5 bases). With 6 bases removed from V and 0 bases from J, the gap between germline ends came to 9 bases. From germline, CDR1 is ENHRY and CDR2 SYGVKD. The CDR3 loop spans 13 amino acids. The CDR3 here is CAISRGSSYEQYF. The DNA for the CDR3 is TGTGCCATCAGCCGTGGGAGCTCCTACGAGCAGTACTTC.

The chain employs TRBV7-2 and TRBJ1-2; D is unclear. The germline V gene encodes CDR1 SGHTA and CDR2 FQGNSA. The CDR3 is 14 residues long. The V end was cut by 2 bases, the J end by 3 bases, with 10 bases between. The CDR3 DNA follows: TGTGCCAGCAGCTTATCCGGTCAGGACTATGGCTACACCTTC. Its translation is CASSLSGQDYGYTF.

This chain links TRBV27 with TRBJ2-1, with TRBD2 matching 11 bases. The CDR3 has 16 residues. Losses at the gene ends were 4 bases for V and 6 bases for J; bases not matched to a gene: 8. The V gene's germline CDR1 is MNHEY and CDR2 SMNVEV (reference sequence). The CDR3 loop reads CASSSTVGLAVNEQFF. Written as DNA, the CDR3 is TGTGCCAGCAGTTCGACCGTGGGACTAGCGGTCAATGAGCAGTTCTTC.

The J gene is TRBJ1-2, the V gene TRBV7-9; TRBD1 is a possible D gene (5 bases). CDR3 size: 16 residues. V lost 7 bases, J lost 6 bases, and 24 bases lay in between. Germline CDR1 reads SEHNR; CDR2 reads FQNEAQ (reference sequence). The CDR3 reads CASTPQGALLYDGYTF. The CDR3 DNA sequence: TGTGCCAGCACCCCCCAAGGGGCCCTCCTTTACGATGGCTACACCTTC.

CDR3 nucleotide sequence: TGTGCCAGCAGTTACCGGGACAGCTACAATGAGCAGTTCTTC. This translates into CASSYRDSYNEQFF. This chain connects TRBV6-5 to TRBJ2-1; 7 bases are shared with TRBD1. The V gene's germline CDR1 is MNHEY and CDR2 SVGAGI. V dropped 2 bases and J dropped 3; count of bases not matched to a gene: 1. CDR3 length equals 14 residues.

This sequence joins TRBV11-2 and TRBJ1-1, with 8 bases identical to TRBD1. The CDR3 totals 14 residues. Trimming took 5 bases from V and 7 from J; bases not matched to a gene: 9. Germline assignment: CDR1 SGHAT and CDR2 FQNNGV. The DNA of the CDR3 is TGTGCCAGCAGCCCTCAGACAGGGGTGCTTGAAGCTTTCTTT. Translating it yields CASSPQTGVLEAFF.

The V call is TRBV5-1, the J call TRBJ1-4, with a weak D call TRBD1 (5 bases). Trimming left V 4 bases short and J 6 bases short, with 19 bases between. Germline CDR1 reads SGHRS; CDR2 reads YFSETQ. This CDR3 region has 16 residues. The CDR3 DNA follows: TGCGCCAGCAGCGCCGAAGGGGTCAACTGGGATGAAAAACTGTTTTTT. It specifies CASSAEGVNWDEKLFF.

The chain has TRBV5-6 and TRBJ1-2, with 7 bases fitting TRBD1. The CDR3 is made up of 15 amino acids. J was trimmed by 2 bases and V by 7 bases; bases with no gene match: 11. Looked up from germline, CDR1 is SGHDT and CDR2 is YYEEEE. CDR3 sequence (DNA): TGTGCCAGCGGGAGATTCGGACAGGCGAACTATGGCTACACCTTC. It codes for CASGRFGQANYGYTF.

V is TRBV7-6 and J is TRBJ1-1; 8 bases map to TRBD1. CDR1 and CDR2 from the germline V gene are SGHVS and FNYEAQ. This CDR3 spans 15 amino acids. Losses at the gene ends were 4 bases for V and 6 bases for J; bases not matched to a gene: 10. DNA for the CDR3: TGTGCCAGCAGCTCGTCAGGGGGCATAGGAGCTGAAGCTTTCTTT. Its protein is CASSSSGGIGAEAFF.

This rearrangement joins TRBV28 to TRBJ1-2; D is possibly TRBD1 (5 bases). The germline V gene has CDR1 MDHEN and CDR2 SYDVKM. The V end was cut by 2 bases, the J end by 8 bases, with 12 bases between. CDR3 size: 13 residues. The CDR3 loop reads CASSLRGSVGYTF. For the CDR3, the DNA is TGTGCCAGCAGTTTAAGGGGCTCGGTGGGCTACACCTTC.

The chain uses TRBV19 and TRBJ2-7; the match to TRBD1 covers 7 bases. In germline, CDR1 is LNHDA, CDR2 SQIVND (reference sequence). J was trimmed by 2 bases and V by 6 bases; bases with no gene match: 7. The CDR3 is made up of 14 amino acids. The CDR3 loop is CASRARDRPYEQYF. In DNA form, the CDR3 reads TGTGCCAGTAGGGCAAGGGACAGACCCTACGAGCAGTACTTC. Variable domain in full (rest from reference TRBV19 and TRBJ2-7): DGGITQSPKYLFRKEGQNVTLSCEQNLNHDAMYWYRQDPGQGLRLIYYSQIVNDFQKGDIAEGYSVSREKKESFPLTVTSAQKNPTAFYLCASRARDRPYEQYFGPGTRLTVT.

The chain joins TRBV12-3 or TRBV12-4 to TRBJ1-2; the match to TRBD1 covers 7 bases. The length of the CDR3 is 13 residues. Trimming took 6 bases from V and 8 from J; bases not matched to a gene: 9. The CDR3 region has the DNA TGTGCCAGCAGCCCCCCAGGGGGTTGGGGCTACACCTTC. Protein: CASSPPGGWGYTF.

This sequence joins TRBV4-1 and TRBJ1-5; D gene uncertain. Between the trimmed V and J ends, which lost 0 bases and 5 bases, there was a span of 11 bases. CDR1 is MGHRA, CDR2 YSYEKL, per germline. This CDR3 has 15 residues. The CDR3: CASSQDWAGYQPQHF. CDR3 bases: TGCGCCAGCAGCCAAGATTGGGCCGGCTATCAGCCCCAGCATTTT.

The chain links TRBV11-2 to TRBJ1-5; 7 bases align to TRBD1. V was pared by 1 base and J by 1 base, with 13 bases of the junction left unmatched. Germline lookup yields CDR1 SGHAT and CDR2 FQNNGV. The CDR3 spans 19 residues. CDR3 in DNA: TGTGCCAGCAGCTTAGGTGTGGAACAGGGGAGCAGGAGCAATCAGCCCCAGCATTTT. As protein: CASSLGVEQGSRSNQPQHF.

The chain employs TRBV6-1 and TRBJ2-3; 7 bases match TRBD1. Germline loops: CDR1 MNHNS, CDR2 SASEGT. V trimming: 4 bases; J trimming: 4 bases; junction bases outside the gene matches: 11. The CDR3 loop spans 16 amino acids. In DNA, the CDR3 is TGTGCCAGCAGTGCCTTGACAGGGCGAGTGGCAGATACGCAGTATTTT. Residues: CASSALTGRVADTQYF.

The rearrangement links TRBV6-5 to TRBJ2-5; D might be TRBD2 (5 bases). The CDR3 sequence is 15 residues long. Germline V gene data show CDR1 as MNHEY and CDR2 as SVGAGI. Trimming shortened V by 2 bases and J by 2 bases, and 12 bases separated the two germline ends. The CDR3 spells CASSYHRKRQETQYF. The CDR3 DNA reads TGTGCCAGCAGTTACCACCGGAAGCGGCAAGAGACCCAGTACTTC.

The chain links TRBV5-4 to TRBJ2-5; possible D gene TRBD2, 6 bases. V lost 0 bases to trimming and J lost 5 bases, with 17 bases between them. Germline lookup yields CDR1 SGHNT and CDR2 YYREEE (reference sequence). The CDR3 is 16 amino acids. CDR3 region: CASSLGGVVSTETQYF. In DNA form, the CDR3 reads TGTGCCAGCAGCTTGGGGGGGGTAGTTTCGACGGAGACCCAGTACTTC.

This chain links TRBV28 with TRBJ2-1; TRBD2 agrees at 9 bases. This CDR3 comprises 13 residues. The trim removed 8 bases at V and 6 bases at J, leaving 5 bases unmatched. CDR1 and CDR2 from the germline V gene are MDHEN and SYDVKM. The CDR3 DNA reads TGTGCCAGCGGGACTAGCTGGCGCAATGAGCAGTTCTTC. This codes for CASGTSWRNEQFF.

This chain uses TRBV7-2 with TRBJ2-7; maybe TRBD2 (5 bases). The CDR3 is 14 amino acids. The V and J ends lost 7 bases and 3 bases respectively, with 16 bases between them. Germline V CDR1 and CDR2: SGHTA, FQGNSA. The CDR3 coding sequence is TGTGCCAGCAAGGAGGTGACACACAACTACGAGCAGTACTTC. It specifies CASKEVTHNYEQYF. Full variable domain (remainder filled in from reference TRBV7-2 and TRBJ2-7): GAGVSQSPSNKVTEKGKDVELRCDPISGHTALYWYRQSLGQGLEFLIYFQGNSAPDKSGLPSDRFSAERTGGSVSTLTIQRTQQEDSAVYLCASKEVTHNYEQYFGPGTRLTVT.

The V and J genes are TRBV5-1 and TRBJ1-4; D is unresolved. The germline V and J ends were trimmed by 2 bases and 5 bases, with 10 bases remaining between them. The CDR3 sequence is 14 residues long. The germline CDR1 and CDR2 sequences are SGHRS and YFSETQ. CDR3 loop: CASSFKSGNEKLFF. The CDR3 nucleotides are TGCGCCAGCAGCTTTAAATCAGGAAATGAAAAACTGTTTTTT.

The table lists this clone with a few counts. The V gene is TRBV28, the J gene TRBJ1-3; 7 nucleotides agree with TRBD1. V shed 3 bases and J 4 bases; nucleotides not matched to a gene: 9. Germline-derived CDR1 and CDR2 are MDHEN and SYDVKM. This CDR3 has 16 residues. The CDR3 protein is CASSLIVGTAGNTIYF. CDR3 sequence (DNA): TGTGCCAGCAGTTTGATAGTCGGGACAGCAGGAAACACCATATATTTT.

The chain uses TRBV11-2 and TRBJ2-1; TRBD1 matches 8 bases. The trim removed 0 bases at V and 10 bases at J, leaving 14 bases unmatched. CDR1 and CDR2 (germline): SGHAT, FQNNGV. The CDR3 length is 17 residues. CDR3 in DNA: TGTGCCAGCAGCTTAGATCTTTCTAGGACCAGGGGGCAAGAGCAGTTCTTC. Translating it yields CASSLDLSRTRGQEQFF.

The chain uses TRBV7-2 and TRBJ1-4; D possibly corresponds to TRBD1 (5 bases). The CDR3 has 17 residues. V was pared by 5 bases and J by 0 bases, with 16 bases between. Germline-derived CDR1 and CDR2 are SGHTA and FQGNSA. CDR3 amino acids: CASSEGPGTATNEKLFF. The CDR3 bases are TGTGCCAGCAGCGAGGGCCCTGGGACTGCAACTAATGAAAAACTGTTTTTT. Full variable domain (outside the CDR3, taken from reference TRBV7-2 and TRBJ1-4): GAGVSQSPSNKVTEKGKDVELRCDPISGHTALYWYRQSLGQGLEFLIYFQGNSAPDKSGLPSDRFSAERTGGSVSTLTIQRTQQEDSAVYLCASSEGPGTATNEKLFFGSGTQLSVL.